One and the same sample provided the 10 T cell receptor beta chains below, sequenced in a study of T cell repertoires in cytomegalovirus infection (dated by TCRdb to about 2019). Per the publication, the treatment or condition label means: in vitro stimulation with specific CMV peptide epitopes to enrich CMV-specific T cells. Sequencing was carried out with an Illumina HiSeq 1500. TCRdb reprocessing: public reads trimmed at Q25 with fastp, clones called with MiXCR, in-frame beta chains kept. Entries that share a CDR3 protein sequence are merged under the most common genes and DNA. In all, the sample holds 700,000 to 850,000 distinct CDR3 sequences, and about 31% of those were seen once. The ten most abundant clones make up around 12% of the sample. These TCRs are of unknown antigen specificity. This sample comprised cultured CD8+ T cells from PBMCs, obtained from culture after CMV antigen stimulation. The receptors come from a human donor in good health (CMV status not recorded). Some clones in this sample may be carry-over from other donors' samples.

This clonotype was seen more than once but under ten times. The chain joins TRBV12-3 or TRBV12-4 to TRBJ1-1, with 9 bases identical to TRBD1. The CDR3 has 18 residues. The junction had 16 bases not matched to a gene; V was cut back by 7 bases and J by 1 base. The CDR3 loop is CASKLPDRGKKENTEAFF. The CDR3 DNA sequence: TGTGCCAGCAAATTACCAGACAGGGGGAAAAAGGAGAACACTGAAGCTTTCTTT.

This clonotype came up a few times. The V call is TRBV7-2, the J call TRBJ2-1; 11 bases align to TRBD2. The V gene end was trimmed by 5 bases and the J gene end by 13 bases; junction bases not matched to a gene: 7. CDR3 size: 13 residues. CDR1 and CDR2 (germline): SGHTA, FQGNSA. The CDR3 DNA sequence: TGTGCCAGCAGCGTTGGACTAGCGGGTGACCAGTTCTTC. As protein: CASSVGLAGDQFF.

The rearrangement uses TRBV6-6 and TRBJ2-3; TRBD2 matches at 10 bases. Trimming cost V 1 base and J 0 bases; bases outside gene matches: 1. The V gene's germline CDR1 is MNHNY and CDR2 SVGAGI (reference sequence). This CDR3 region has 16 residues. In DNA, the CDR3 is TGTGCCAGCAGTTACTTACTAGCGGGGAGCACAGATACGCAGTATTTT. Protein product: CASSYLLAGSTDTQYF.

The V and J genes are TRBV27 and TRBJ1-1; 8 positions agree with TRBD1. J was trimmed by 1 base and V by 7 bases; bases with no gene match: 8. CDR1 and CDR2 (germline): MNHEY, SMNVEV (reference sequence). This CDR3 contains 15 residues. The CDR3 region has the DNA TGTGCCAGCAAGACAGGGGTATTGGCGAACACTGAAGCTTTCTTT. It codes for CASKTGVLANTEAFF.

This clonotype was picked up a small number of times. The chain recombines TRBV6-2 or TRBV6-3 with TRBJ1-6; D remains ambiguous. CDR1 and CDR2 (germline): MNHEY, SVGEGT. The CDR3 is 15 amino acids. Trimming stripped 7 bases from V and 8 bases from J, with 18 bases between. Written as DNA, the CDR3 is TGTGCCAGCATCCCGCAGGCCAGACGCGATTCACCCCTCCACTTT. Its protein product is CASIPQARRDSPLHF.

This clonotype was counted between two and nine times. The gene calls are TRBV6-1 and TRBJ1-1; D gene uncertain. Trimming took 3 bases from V and 4 from J, leaving 12 bases between them. CDR3 length: 14 residues. CDR1 and CDR2 (germline): MNHNS, SASEGT. In DNA form, the CDR3 reads TGTGCCAGCAGTGAGTTGGAGGGTTCCACTGAAGCTTTCTTT. Translation gives CASSELEGSTEAFF.

This rearrangement joins TRBV4-2 to TRBJ2-1; 8 nucleotides match TRBD2. Unmatched junction bases numbered 10, after V lost 6 bases and J lost 6 bases. Germline V gene sequence: CDR1 LGHNA, CDR2 YNFKEQ. The CDR3 loop spans 15 amino acids. The CDR3 is CASRLSGGHSNEQFF. In DNA, the CDR3 is TGTGCCAGCAGGCTAAGCGGGGGCCACAGCAATGAGCAGTTCTTC.

This clonotype has more than one count but fewer than ten. The rearrangement joins TRBV4-3 to TRBJ2-1; perhaps TRBD2 as D (5 bases). Germline V gene lookup returns CDR1 LGHNA and CDR2 YSLEER. The germline V and J ends were trimmed by 0 bases and 0 bases, with 15 bases remaining between them. The CDR3 is 18 amino acids. The DNA for the CDR3 is TGCGCCAGCAGCCAAGATTTGACGGGGAGTGGCTCCTACAATGAGCAGTTCTTC. This sequence encodes CASSQDLTGSGSYNEQFF.

This chain connects TRBV12-3 or TRBV12-4 to TRBJ2-6; D unclear. There are 12 residues in the CDR3. Trimming removed 9 bases from V and 4 bases from J, with 7 bases in between. For the CDR3, the DNA is TGTGCCAGTCAAGGGGGGGCCAACGTCCTGACTTTC. Amino acid sequence: CASQGGANVLTF.

Ten or more counts support this clonotype. The chain has TRBV7-6 and TRBJ1-2, with D possibly matching TRBD1 (6 bases). Germline CDR1 and CDR2: SGHVS and FNYEAQ. CDR3 length: 17 amino acids. Trimming pared 1 base from V and 1 base from J, leaving 16 bases between. The CDR3 reads CASSLDGTSSHNYGYTF. The CDR3 region has the DNA TGTGCCAGCAGCTTAGATGGGACATCCAGCCATAACTATGGCTACACCTTC.